This T cell receptor (beta chain) was observed in a study of cytomegalovirus exposure and HLA in healthy donors. Researchers ran the PCR with 60 Vbeta and 13 Jbeta primers. Here immunoSEQ multiplex PCR was the method, and the copy in TCRdb shows in-frame clones only, minus some. The table has roughly 170,000 clones, roughly four fifths seen once. This clone was seen a single time. Its antigen is currently unknown. Study results and limitations: Excluded: some indistinguishable V segments such as TRBV6-2 and TRBV6-3. Many donors shared some public TCRs, even though most TCR sequences were rare. Productive status was seen about 90% or about 30% of the time for most TCR beta V segments in an earlier analysis. A few chains tied to CMV proved CMV antigen-specific in vitro.

CDR1 SNHLY and CDR2 FYNNEI come from the germline V gene. With 7 bases removed from V and 1 base from J, the gap between germline ends came to 10 bases. CDR3 length equals 13 residues. The specimen was PBMCs. The TCR sequence derives from a man aged 45-65 years in good health and CMV-seronegative. The chain recombines TRBV2 with TRBJ2-5, with D possibly matching TRBD1 (5 bases). CDR3 bases: TGTGCCAGCAAGGGGTCTCGCCAAGAGACCCAGTACTTC. Residues: CASKGSRQETQYF.